The 26 T cell receptor beta chains below come from one sample, sequenced in a study of technical replicates of blood from a handful of donors. The repertoire was sequenced with immunoSEQ multiplex PCR; TCRdb's copy has only in-frame clones and lacks some. The sample includes fewer than 75,000 clones, around 93% seen only once; the top ten take over 0.2%. The specimen was T cells isolated from PBMCs. All receptors come from a human donor in good health.

The table lists this clone with a few counts. The rearrangement joins TRBV9 to TRBJ1-1; D is uncertain. V lost 5 bases to trimming and J lost 5 bases, with 7 bases between them. The CDR3 spans 11 residues. Germline CDR1 reads SGDLS; CDR2 reads YYNGEE. CDR3 loop: CASRGRTEAFF. DNA of the CDR3: TGTGCCAGCAGGGGGAGAACTGAAGCTTTCTTT.

The chain combines TRBV2 with TRBJ2-3; 9 nucleotides align to TRBD1. Germline assignment: CDR1 SNHLY and CDR2 FYNNEI. CDR3 length: 13 amino acids. With V trimmed by 8 bases and J by 3 bases, 3 bases remained unmatched. CDR3 DNA: TGTGCCAGCCGGGACAGGGTAACAGATACGCAGTATTTT. This codes for CASRDRVTDTQYF.

V gene TRBV6-6 combines with J gene TRBJ1-2, with a weak D call TRBD1 (6 bases). Germline CDR1 reads MNHNY; CDR2 reads SVGAGI (reference sequence). V lost 5 bases and J 2 bases, leaving 12 bases between the germline ends. The CDR3 sequence is 14 residues long. For the CDR3, the DNA is TGTGCCAGCAGTCTCCCCGGGACAAACTATGGCTACACCTTC. Protein: CASSLPGTNYGYTF.

This chain joins TRBV5-4 and TRBJ2-3, with 9 positions matching TRBD2. Germline CDR1 and CDR2: SGHNT and YYREEE (reference sequence). J was trimmed by 1 base and V by 5 bases; bases with no gene match: 8. This CDR3 spans 16 amino acids. The CDR3 sequence: CASSLAGVWRTDTQYF. CDR3 DNA: TGTGCCAGCAGTTTAGCGGGAGTCTGGCGCACAGATACGCAGTATTTT.

The chain uses TRBV2 and TRBJ2-1; no firm D call. The CDR3 length is 11 residues. Germline CDR1 reads SNHLY; CDR2 reads FYNNEI. V lost 8 bases to trimming and J lost 1 base, with 3 bases between them. The CDR3 DNA is TGTGCCAGCTCTTCCTACAATGAGCAGTTCTTC. Amino acid sequence: CASSSYNEQFF.

The rearrangement links TRBV4-1 to TRBJ1-1, with D unresolved. V lost 4 bases, J lost 4 bases, and 22 bases lay in between. This CDR3 spans 17 amino acids. CDR1 MGHRA and CDR2 YSYEKL come from the germline V gene. The CDR3 sequence is CASSRSQSPGVSTEAFF. The CDR3 DNA reads as TGCGCCAGCAGCCGCTCACAAAGCCCGGGAGTAAGCACTGAAGCTTTCTTT.

This rearrangement joins TRBV19 to TRBJ1-1; D is uncertain. Trimming shortened V by 3 bases and J by 3 bases, and 11 bases separated the two germline ends. The CDR3 loop spans 14 amino acids. Germline V gene data show CDR1 as LNHDA and CDR2 as SQIVND (reference sequence). The CDR3 DNA sequence: TGTGCCAGTAGTATCCGGGAGGGTCACACTGAAGCTTTCTTT. Its translation is CASSIREGHTEAFF.

This chain joins TRBV7-2 and TRBJ2-1; 13 nucleotides match TRBD2. CDR3 length: 15 residues. Germline V CDR1 and CDR2: SGHTA, FQGNSA. Trimming cost V 2 bases and J 9 bases; bases outside gene matches: 4. The CDR3 sequence: CASSLSGLAGSEQFF. CDR3 DNA: TGTGCCAGCAGCTTATCGGGACTAGCGGGAAGTGAGCAGTTCTTC. The full variable domain, in which reference TRBV7-2 and TRBJ2-1 provide the parts outside the CDR3, is GAGVSQSPSNKVTEKGKDVELRCDPISGHTALYWYRQSLGQGLEFLIYFQGNSAPDKSGLPSDRFSAERTGGSVSTLTIQRTQQEDSAVYLCASSLSGLAGSEQFFGPGTRLTVL.

V is TRBV19 and J is TRBJ2-3; D remains unclear. Trimming left V 6 bases short and J 2 bases short, with 6 bases between. The CDR3 extends over 12 amino acids. From germline, CDR1 is LNHDA and CDR2 SQIVND (reference sequence). The CDR3 DNA reads TGTGCCAGTAGCGGGTTCACAGATACGCAGTATTTT. Encoded protein: CASSGFTDTQYF.

The chain links TRBV28 to TRBJ2-5; TRBD1 aligns across 8 bases. The V gene's germline CDR1 is MDHEN and CDR2 SYDVKM. The junction had 11 bases not matched to a gene; V was cut back by 6 bases and J by 5 bases. This CDR3 contains 15 residues. The CDR3 DNA sequence: TGTGCCAGCAGCAGAGGGTCAGGGGGCGGGGAGACCCAGTACTTC. It yields the protein CASSRGSGGGETQYF. Complete variable domain (other parts from reference TRBV28 and TRBJ2-5): DVKVTQSSRYLVKRTGEKVFLECVQDMDHENMFWYRQDPGLGLRLIYFSYDVKMKEKGDIPEGYSVSREKKERFSLILESASTNQTSMYLCASSRGSGGGETQYFGPGTRLLVL.

This chain uses TRBV5-1 with TRBJ2-1; 10 bases are shared with TRBD2. Germline V lookup: CDR1 SGHRS, CDR2 YFSETQ. Trimming took 7 bases from V and 0 from J; bases not matched to a gene: 7. This CDR3 has 16 amino acids. The CDR3 DNA is TGCGCCAGCTACCGGACTAGCGGAGGCTCCTACAATGAGCAGTTCTTC. This codes for CASYRTSGGSYNEQFF.

The genes are TRBV14 and TRBJ2-2; tentative D call: TRBD1 (6 bases). This CDR3 region has 17 residues. Germline V gene sequence: CDR1 SGHDN, CDR2 FVKESK. Deletions cut 0 bases from V and 5 bases from J, with 16 bases between. The CDR3 nucleotides read TGTGCCAGCAGCCAAGAACTTCAGGGGTATGTGACCGGGGAGCTGTTTTTT. Translating gives CASSQELQGYVTGELFF.

This chain connects TRBV4-1 to TRBJ1-4; D is ambiguous. The germline V gene encodes CDR1 MGHRA and CDR2 YSYEKL. Between the trimmed V and J ends, which lost 0 bases and 0 bases, there was a span of 8 bases. The CDR3 runs 16 residues. In nucleotides, the CDR3 is TGCGCCAGCAGCCAAGAGTCCAGTGCAACTAATGAAAAACTGTTTTTT. It codes for CASSQESSATNEKLFF.

The V call is TRBV15, the J call TRBJ1-5; possible D gene TRBD1, 6 bases. The CDR3 is 15 amino acids. CDR1 is LNHNV and CDR2 is YYDKDF in the germline V gene (reference sequence). The V gene lost 1 base and the J gene lost 2 bases, with 9 bases spanning the gap. CDR3: CATSRVQGGNQPQHF. CDR3 coding DNA: TGTGCCACCAGCAGAGTACAGGGTGGCAATCAGCCCCAGCATTTT. Drawing the rest from reference TRBV15 and TRBJ1-5, the complete variable domain is DAMVIQNPRYQVTQFGKPVTLSCSQTLNHNVMYWYQQKSSQAPKLLFHYYDKDFNNEADTPDNFQSRRPNTSFCFLDIRSPGLGDTAMYLCATSRVQGGNQPQHFGDGTRLSIL.

This sequence joins TRBV5-1 and TRBJ2-1, with 12 bases that match TRBD1. This CDR3 region has 15 residues. The V and J ends lost 4 bases and 9 bases, in that order; junction bases with no gene match: 8. Germline-derived CDR1 and CDR2 are SGHRS and YFSETQ. The CDR3 is CASSPPGTGGTEQFF. The CDR3 bases are TGCGCCAGCAGCCCCCCGGGGACAGGGGGCACTGAGCAGTTCTTC.

The V call is TRBV5-1, the J call TRBJ2-7, with D possibly TRBD1 on 5 matching bases. V shed 4 bases and J shed 2 bases, with 16 bases lying between them. The CDR3 consists of 15 residues. The germline gives CDR1 SGHRS, CDR2 YFSETQ. In DNA, the CDR3 is TGCGCCAGCAGCGTAGGGGATCGACAAACCTACGAGCAGTACTTC. Translating gives CASSVGDRQTYEQYF.

This clone was counted a single time. The rearrangement joins TRBV10-3 to TRBJ1-5; D gene uncertain. Trimming shortened V by 10 bases and J by 2 bases, and 12 bases separated the two germline ends. The CDR3 is made up of 13 amino acids. Germline CDR1 is ENHRY and CDR2 is SYGVKD. The chain's CDR3 is CANSREGNQPQHF. The CDR3 nucleotides read TGTGCCAACTCAAGGGAGGGCAATCAGCCCCAGCATTTT.

The chain links TRBV7-9 to TRBJ1-2; D is ambiguous. This CDR3 contains 13 residues. Germline V gene sequence: CDR1 SEHNR, CDR2 FQNEAQ (reference sequence). V lost 5 bases, J lost 2 bases, and 9 bases lay in between. The CDR3 loop is CASSLTENYGYTF. CDR3 coding DNA: TGTGCCAGCAGCCTCACAGAGAACTATGGCTACACCTTC.

The chain joins TRBV18 to TRBJ2-4; 7 nucleotides line up with TRBD1. With V trimmed by 2 bases and J by 9 bases, 7 bases remained unmatched. The length of the CDR3 is 14 residues. In germline, CDR1 is KGHSH, CDR2 LQKENI. This CDR3 reads CASSPSGQAVIQYF. In nucleotides, the CDR3 is TGTGCCAGCTCACCATCCGGACAGGCGGTCATTCAGTACTTC.

The chain couples TRBV6-1 to TRBJ2-5; D unclear. Trimming left V 2 bases short and J 5 bases short, with 9 bases between. Germline CDR1 MNHNS, CDR2 SASEGT. The CDR3 extends over 13 amino acids. Here the CDR3 reads CASSEFRAETQYF. The CDR3 region has the DNA TGTGCCAGCAGTGAATTCCGAGCGGAGACCCAGTACTTC.

The chain is built from TRBV9 and TRBJ2-2, with D maybe TRBD2 (6 bases). V lost 4 bases and J 2 bases, leaving 12 bases between the germline ends. This CDR3 is 15 amino acids long. Germline V gene lookup returns CDR1 SGDLS and CDR2 YYNGEE. CDR3 residues: CASSLGGSNTGELFF. The CDR3 DNA is TGTGCCAGCAGCCTGGGAGGTTCCAACACCGGGGAGCTGTTTTTT.

The V call is TRBV19, the J call TRBJ1-2; 9 positions agree with TRBD1. There are 18 residues in the CDR3. V lost 4 bases to trimming and J lost 8 bases; unmatched junction nucleotides: 20. The germline CDR1 and CDR2 sequences are LNHDA and SQIVND (reference sequence). The CDR3 region has the DNA TGTGCCAGTAGTACCCAGGGCACTATGGGACAGGGTGAAGAAGGCTACACCTTC. Translating gives CASSTQGTMGQGEEGYTF.

The V gene is TRBV25-1, the J gene TRBJ2-3; D may be TRBD2 (5 bases). There are 13 residues in the CDR3. Trimming removed 4 bases from V and 1 base from J, with 6 bases in between. In germline, CDR1 is MGHDK, CDR2 SYGVNS. The CDR3 sequence: CASSGRGTDTQYF. For the CDR3, the DNA is TGTGCCAGCAGTGGGCGGGGCACAGATACGCAGTATTTT.

Here the CDR3 reads CASKSRGQFNYGYTF. CDR3 coding DNA: TGTGCCAGCAAATCGAGGGGACAGTTTAACTATGGCTACACCTTC. This sequence joins TRBV2 and TRBJ1-2, with 7 bases that match TRBD1. This CDR3 is built from 15 residues. Germline V CDR1 and CDR2: SNHLY, FYNNEI. The junction had 9 bases not matched to a gene; V was cut back by 7 bases and J by 1 base.

The chain combines TRBV2 with TRBJ2-5; 9 nucleotides match TRBD2. The CDR3 is made up of 16 amino acids. With 4 bases clipped from V and 1 base from J, the junction kept 7 bases outside the gene matches. CDR1 SNHLY and CDR2 FYNNEI come from the germline V gene. The CDR3 spells CASSGASGGPQETQYF. DNA of the CDR3: TGTGCCAGCAGTGGGGCGAGCGGGGGGCCCCAAGAGACCCAGTACTTC.

This chain links TRBV2 with TRBJ2-5; tentatively, D is TRBD1 (6 bases). The CDR3 runs to 13 residues. V dropped 4 bases and J dropped 6 bases, with 12 bases sitting between them. Germline V gene lookup returns CDR1 SNHLY and CDR2 FYNNEI. The CDR3 DNA reads TGTGCCAGCAGTGGGGGGACAACGCAGACCCAGTACTTC. Translated, it gives CASSGGTTQTQYF.